A selection of T cell receptor beta chains follows, all from one sample in a study of tumor and adjacent non-tumor tissue in lung cancer. TCRdb re-analysed the multiplex PCR reads in MiXCR, keeping a single row per CDR3 protein. Here the sample spans tens of thousands of distinct CDR3 sequences, 75% to 90% being singletons. The specimen was lung tumor tissue. The receptors were sampled from a woman aged 50 to 65 with non-small cell lung cancer. Each CDR3 is given with its conserved first and last residue.

len,v_gene,CDR3aa
13,TRBV12-3/TRBV12-4,CASTQRSNQFQHF
15,TRBV12-3/TRBV12-4,CASGTDGTRTNKQYF
15,TRBV6-1,CASRTRGSSYNEQFF
15,TRBV5-5,CVSSLDGQGAYKQYF
12,TRBV6-2/TRBV6-3,CASITGNSGAFF
16,TRBV28,CASSLTRDSYTGLLFF
12,TRBV29-1,CRVEDRPGGCTF
17,TRBV11-1,CTSSIYVQGENSYEQYF
13,TRBV4-1,CASSATNSYEQYF
14,TRBV29-1,CNVELAGGTYEQYF
16,TRBV6-2/TRBV6-3,CASSFSGRLSYSEQFF
16,TRBV24-1,CATSDSDRSSTDTQYF
14,TRBV10-3,CATPSGTSYIEQFF
14,TRBV20-1,CSASRRLAEETQYF
17,TRBV20-1,CSARDRGKGSMNTEAFF
15,TRBV7-3,CASSLAPSSYNEQFF
15,TRBV7-9,CASSFPTSSQETQYF
15,TRBV11-2,CVSSLALGPSYEQYF
14,TRBV4-1,CASSQTLATDTQYF
15,TRBV5-4,CDSSLNRGANSSLHF
14,TRBV28,CASSLAPPCEKLIF
14,TRBV29-1,CRVADRGWFNAQHF
13,TRBV20-1,CSTSRKGDQPQHF
16,TRBV24-1,CVTSKACSKSYNEQFF
15,TRBV7-9,CASSQDRGRNEKLFF
20,TRBV20-1,CSARDTSGLTAFTYHNEQSF
16,TRBV7-9,CASSTAGLKATGELFF
14,TRBV6-2/TRBV6-3,CVNSRPGPYNEQFF
14,TRBV12-3/TRBV12-4,CASSTTEPNSPLHF
16,TRBV5-1,CASSSGTSKGRDEQYF
12,TRBV29-1,CSVSTSYYGYTF
12,TRBV29-1,CSTLAGSYEQYF
14,TRBV20-1,CSARILGRPWEQFF
15,TRBV12-3/TRBV12-4,CTSAIAAGGRETHYF
17,TRBV20-1,CIAGDPETSFSGSERRF
16,TRBV20-1,CRARGQRVDISYEQYF
15,TRBV14,CASSQDRLGENIQYF
16,TRBV24-1,CATSGSGGARANVLTF
13,TRBV29-1,CSVAGGLNAEAFF
15,TRBV29-1,CSVANAGTSTYEQYF
17,TRBV10-1,CSSSPDSDFGGGYEQFF
14,TRBV20-1,CSVRDRTDYNEQIF
16,TRBV28,CASSGTRGSHPDEQYF
13,TRBV6-2/TRBV6-3,CASRTRGKNIKYF
11,TRBV20-1,CSAPVGNLQFF